These 24 T cell receptor beta chains were all obtained from the same sample, sequenced in a study of T cell repertoires in cytomegalovirus infection. TCRdb recomputed calls from the reads with MiXCR, one row per CDR3 protein. The table lists almost 550,000 distinct CDR3 sequences, 15% to 20% of them singletons. The sequencing input was CD8+ T cells from PBMCs. The origin of the receptors is a human donor in good health (CMV status not recorded). Some clones in this sample may be carry-over from other donors' samples.

As concerns this clonotype: Germline and junction disagree at one end, which may indicate a read error. The rearrangement uses TRBV10-3 and TRBJ2-6; D not certain. This CDR3 spans 17 amino acids. Germline CDR1 ENHRY, CDR2 SYGVKD. CDR3 nucleotides: TGTGCCTCCCAGGCCCACAGAGGAGAGCCTGGGGTCAACGTCCTGACTTTC. Translating gives CASQAHRGEPGVNVLTF.

The genes are TRBV12-3 or TRBV12-4 and TRBJ1-1; D may be TRBD1 (6 bases). The length of the CDR3 is 16 residues. V lost 5 bases and J lost 1, with 17 bases in between. The CDR3 DNA follows: TGTGCCAGCAGTCCGGAAGTCGACAGGAGGAACACTGAAGCTTTCTTT. Encoded protein: CASSPEVDRRNTEAFF.

This clonotype was detected many times. V is TRBV19 and J is TRBJ2-7, with TRBD1 identical over 9 bases. The CDR3 is 15 amino acids. Trimming cost V 5 bases and J 3 bases; bases outside gene matches: 8. Per germline, CDR1 LNHDA and CDR2 SQIVND (reference sequence). Here the CDR3 reads CASSRRTGANYEQYF. The CDR3 DNA reads as TGTGCCAGTAGTCGTCGGACAGGGGCCAACTACGAGCAGTACTTC.

The chain is built from TRBV5-1 and TRBJ2-1; D is perhaps TRBD1 (6 bases). Per germline, CDR1 SGHRS and CDR2 YFSETQ. The V and J ends lost 4 bases and 2 bases respectively, with 16 bases between them. The CDR3 loop spans 16 amino acids. The CDR3 DNA reads TGCGCCAGCAGCCCTTTATGGGGGCTAACCTACAATGAGCAGTTCTTC. Protein: CASSPLWGLTYNEQFF.

This clonotype has just a few counts. The chain uses TRBV4-2 and TRBJ1-2; D is perhaps TRBD1 (5 bases). The CDR3 loop spans 15 amino acids. V lost 0 bases and J 2 bases, leaving 10 bases between the germline ends. Germline loops: CDR1 LGHNA, CDR2 YNFKEQ. The CDR3 DNA sequence: TGTGCCAGCAGCCAAGAGTCCAGGGACAACTATGGCTACACCTTC. Translating gives CASSQESRDNYGYTF.

This chain connects TRBV27 to TRBJ2-7, with 8 bases aligning to TRBD2. Germline loops: CDR1 MNHEY, CDR2 SMNVEV (reference sequence). J was trimmed by 13 bases and V by 3 bases; bases with no gene match: 14. This CDR3 has 14 residues. The CDR3 here is CASSFSGRVAGRYF. The CDR3 nucleotides read TGTGCCAGCAGTTTTTCCGGCCGGGTAGCGGGAAGATACTTC.

This clonotype was recorded a few times. The gene calls are TRBV5-1 and TRBJ2-5; D is unresolved. CDR3 length: 13 amino acids. Looked up from germline, CDR1 is SGHRS and CDR2 is YFSETQ. Trimming cost V 2 bases and J 2 bases, with 7 bases left between them. In DNA, the CDR3 is TGCGCCAGCAGCTTTCACGATCAAGAGACCCAGTACTTC. As protein: CASSFHDQETQYF.

The rearrangement links TRBV10-2 to TRBJ2-3; D is uncertain. V gave up 8 bases and J gave up 4 bases, with 7 bases separating them. CDR1 is WSHSY, CDR2 SAAADI, per germline. CDR3 length: 11 amino acids. In nucleotides, the CDR3 is TGCGCCAGCGGACGGGCAGATACGCAGTATTTT. Protein: CASGRADTQYF.

The table lists this clonotype with many counts. The gene calls are TRBV7-3 and TRBJ2-1, with 7 bases aligning to TRBD2. The germline V gene encodes CDR1 SGHTA and CDR2 FQGTGA. J gave up 4 bases and V 5 bases, and 11 bases lay outside the gene matches. This CDR3 contains 16 residues. CDR3 region: CASSLEAGLPYNEQFF. The CDR3 bases are TGTGCCAGCAGCCTGGAGGCGGGACTACCATACAATGAGCAGTTCTTC.

This clonotype turned up a few times. The chain has TRBV19 and TRBJ2-7; D is unclear. V was pared by 3 bases and J by 2 bases, with 11 bases between. Germline V lookup: CDR1 LNHDA, CDR2 SQIVND (reference sequence). The CDR3 has 14 amino acids. The CDR3 DNA reads as TGTGCCAGTAGTATGCGGCAGACGACCTACGAGCAGTACTTC. Encoded protein: CASSMRQTTYEQYF.

The chain combines TRBV4-2 with TRBJ2-1, with 9 bases fitting TRBD2. Germline trimming cut 6 bases from V and 5 bases from J; bases unmatched to any gene: 5. CDR1 is LGHNA and CDR2 is YNFKEQ in the germline V gene. The CDR3 totals 14 residues. The CDR3 loop reads CASSPGTSHNEQFF. The CDR3 nucleotides read TGTGCCAGCAGTCCCGGGACTAGCCACAATGAGCAGTTCTTC.

J is TRBJ2-3 and V is TRBV29-1, with a tentative D call TRBD2 (5 bases). V was trimmed by 4 bases and J by 2 bases, leaving 10 bases between them. The CDR3 contains 13 residues. Germline CDR1 is SQVTM and CDR2 is ANQGSEA. CDR3 DNA sequence: TGCAGCGTTGCCGGGGAGACCACAGATACGCAGTATTTT. This encodes CSVAGETTDTQYF.

In its sample, this clonotype was seen a few times. The chain has TRBV7-6 and TRBJ2-5; 9 bases align to TRBD1. CDR1 and CDR2 from the germline V gene are SGHVS and FNYEAQ. V lost 5 bases to trimming and J lost 5 bases; unmatched junction nucleotides: 6. The CDR3 extends over 14 amino acids. CDR3 sequence (DNA): TGTGCCAGCAGCCGAAACAGGGGGCATGAGACCCAGTACTTC. It is translated as CASSRNRGHETQYF. Looking up the rest from reference TRBV7-6 and TRBJ2-5 gives the full variable domain: GAGVSQSPRYKVTKRGQDVALRCDPISGHVSLYWYRQALGQGPEFLTYFNYEAQQDKSGLPNDRFSAERPEGSISTLTIQRTEQRDSAMYRCASSRNRGHETQYFGPGTRLLVL.

This chain uses TRBV18 with TRBJ2-2, with no clear D. Trimming removed 5 bases from V and 3 bases from J, with 7 bases in between. The CDR3 consists of 13 residues. The germline CDR1 and CDR2 sequences are KGHSH and LQKENI. The DNA for the CDR3 is TGTGCCAGCTCAGAGGCCCACACCGGGGAGCTGTTTTTT. As protein: CASSEAHTGELFF.

This chain joins TRBV5-1 and TRBJ2-2; D is ambiguous. Germline lookup yields CDR1 SGHRS and CDR2 YFSETQ. The ends were cut back, 4 bases at V and 0 bases at J, with 16 bases in the middle. This CDR3 has 17 amino acids. The CDR3: CASSPLEWVANTGELFF. Written as DNA, the CDR3 is TGCGCCAGCAGCCCGCTCGAGTGGGTAGCGAACACCGGGGAGCTGTTTTTT.

This clonotype was counted a few times. The J gene is TRBJ2-7, the V gene TRBV27; D may be TRBD2 (5 bases). The germline CDR1 and CDR2 sequences are MNHEY and SMNVEV (reference sequence). Trimming removed 8 bases at V and 7 bases at J, with 15 bases between. The CDR3 runs to 12 residues. The CDR3, as DNA: TGTGCCAGCGGACCCAGAGGCGGGGAGCAGTACTTC. Translating it yields CASGPRGGEQYF.

This clonotype was counted only a few times. J is TRBJ2-3 and V is TRBV7-3; 10 nucleotides line up with TRBD2. V was pared by 3 bases and J by 5 bases, with 11 bases of the junction left unmatched. Germline loops: CDR1 SGHTA, CDR2 FQGTGA. The CDR3 is 17 amino acids. The CDR3 is CASSLDRGGLARDTQYF. For the CDR3, the DNA is TGTGCCAGCAGCTTGGATCGGGGGGGACTAGCGAGAGATACGCAGTATTTT. The whole variable domain, filled in from reference TRBV7-3 and TRBJ2-3, reads GAGVSQTPSNKVTEKGKYVELRCDPISGHTALYWYRQSLGQGPEFLIYFQGTGAADDSGLPNDRFFAVRPEGSVSTLKIQRTERGDSAVYLCASSLDRGGLARDTQYFGPGTRLTVL.

The sample holds a few counts of this clonotype. The chain couples TRBV4-1 to TRBJ2-1, with 10 bases matching TRBD2. In germline, CDR1 is MGHRA, CDR2 YSYEKL. The CDR3 extends over 16 amino acids. V lost 3 bases to trimming and J lost 9 bases; unmatched junction nucleotides: 11. This CDR3 reads CASSQSGGAVGSEQFF. CDR3 bases: TGCGCCAGCAGCCAGAGCGGGGGGGCCGTCGGGAGTGAGCAGTTCTTC.

The V gene is TRBV27, the J gene TRBJ2-5, with D perhaps being TRBD1 or TRBD2 (5 bases each). V lost 3 bases, J lost 5 bases, and 16 bases lay in between. The CDR3 is 15 amino acids. Germline CDR1 reads MNHEY; CDR2 reads SMNVEV (reference sequence). This CDR3 is CASSFGRGGIETQYF. The CDR3, as DNA: TGTGCCAGCAGTTTTGGTCGGGGCGGAATCGAGACCCAGTACTTC.

This sequence joins TRBV27 and TRBJ1-1; 8 positions match TRBD1. J lost 4 bases, V lost 5 bases, and 6 bases had no gene match. The CDR3 is 14 amino acids. Per germline, CDR1 MNHEY and CDR2 SMNVEV (reference sequence). The CDR3 sequence is CASSVDRVGTEAFF. Written as DNA, the CDR3 is TGTGCCAGCAGTGTGGACAGGGTGGGCACTGAAGCTTTCTTT.

This clonotype was counted a few times. CDR3 residues: CSAPSGTSTDTQYF. As DNA, the CDR3 is TGCAGTGCTCCTAGCGGGACCAGCACAGATACGCAGTATTTT. This chain uses TRBV20-1 with TRBJ2-3; 9 bases are shared with TRBD2. V shed 5 bases and J 0 bases; nucleotides not matched to a gene: 3. Germline assignment: CDR1 DFQATT and CDR2 SNEGSKA (reference sequence). The CDR3 is 14 amino acids.

This clonotype came up many times. The chain links TRBV7-2 to TRBJ2-4; 7 bases map to TRBD2. After removal of 1 base from V and 9 bases from J, the junction contained 9 bases not matched to a gene. The CDR3 spans 15 residues. In germline, CDR1 is SGHTA, CDR2 FQGNSA. CDR3 amino acids: CASSLVVGREGIQYF. CDR3 sequence (DNA): TGTGCCAGCAGCTTAGTGGTAGGGAGGGAGGGCATTCAGTACTTC.

V usage is TRBV15 and J usage is TRBJ2-1; 7 bases fit TRBD2. Germline loops: CDR1 LNHNV, CDR2 YYDKDF (reference sequence). V was clipped by 3 bases and J by 15 bases; unmatched bases: 5. The length of the CDR3 is 11 residues. CDR3 coding DNA: TGTGCCACCAGCAGCGGACTAGTGCGGTTCTTC. Its translation: CATSSGLVRFF. The entire variable domain, with the rest obtained from reference TRBV15 and TRBJ2-1, is as follows: DAMVIQNPRYQVTQFGKPVTLSCSQTLNHNVMYWYQQKSSQAPKLLFHYYDKDFNNEADTPDNFQSRRPNTSFCFLDIRSPGLGDTAMYLCATSSGLVRFFGPGTRLTVL.

This chain joins TRBV3-1 and TRBJ2-6, with 7 bases matching TRBD2. In germline, CDR1 is LGHDT, CDR2 YNNKEL (reference sequence). The CDR3 is 18 residues long. V was clipped by 1 base and J by 4 bases; unmatched bases: 10. CDR3 loop: CASSQVGEGEWGANVLTF. The DNA for the CDR3 is TGTGCCAGCAGCCAAGTCGGGGAGGGAGAGTGGGGGGCCAACGTCCTGACTTTC.